This record concerns one T cell receptor beta chain sequence. Its antigen remains unidentified. This sample was included in a study of Ad26.COV2.S vaccination and SARS-CoV-2 variants. Study background: Into the muscle, Ad26.COV2.S was dosed once or twice, 56 days apart. General study results and limits: With respect to non-spike TCR breadth, vaccine and placebo recipients were similar.

Some clones are missing from TCRdb's copy, which holds only in-frame ones; the method was immunoSEQ multiplex PCR. The table shows about 350,000 clones, with about 86% occurring only once. Treatment of the sample: roughly 18 received Ad26.COV2.S at low or high dose, single or two shots; roughly five received placebo; per-sample allocation not given. Day 63 following the first vaccine or placebo injection was when the samples were taken. V lost 7 bases, J lost 4 bases, and 4 bases lay in between. CDR1 and CDR2 (germline): LGHNA, YNFKEQ. The CDR3 sequence is 11 residues long. Sequencing used peripheral blood, obtained in a trial of Ad26.COV2.S vaccine versus placebo. The genes are TRBV4-2 and TRBJ2-2; D unclear. The TCR sequence derives from a person aged 18-65 years who received the Ad26.COV2.S COVID-19 vaccine or a placebo. The CDR3 region has the DNA TGTGCCAGCACCTCCACCGGGGAGCTGTTTTTT. Encoded protein: CASTSTGELFF.